Listed here are 2 T cell receptor beta chains from one sample, sequenced in a study of blood T cell repertoires in COVID-19. The method was immunoSEQ multiplex PCR; TCRdb's version includes in-frame clones alone and lacks a portion of them. The sample carries hundreds of thousands of clones, 85% to 90% recorded once. Sequenced: PBMCs or T cells enriched from blood (not recorded which). Receptors were obtained from a woman aged 60-75 years in a cohort exposed to, infected with or recovered from COVID-19 (not recorded which).

The rearrangement uses TRBV29-1 and TRBJ2-5; no clear D gene. The CDR3 length is 13 residues. Germline CDR1 SQVTM, CDR2 ANQGSEA. V was shortened by 1 base and J by 6 bases, with 12 bases between the two germline ends. The CDR3 region has the DNA TGCAGCGTTGAAGGCCCGGAGATAAAGACCCAGTACTTC. Translating gives CSVEGPEIKTQYF.

The V and J genes are TRBV27 and TRBJ2-1; 8 bases align to TRBD2. Germline CDR1 reads MNHEY; CDR2 reads SMNVEV (reference sequence). The CDR3 totals 13 residues. The V segment lost 8 bases and the J segment 10 bases; nucleotides outside the gene matches: 10. The CDR3: CASSGTRRKEQFF. The CDR3 DNA reads as TGTGCCAGCTCCGGGACTAGACGTAAGGAGCAGTTCTTC.